Below are 27 T cell receptor beta chains sequenced from a single sample in a study of early T cells in non-severe SARS-CoV-2 infection. One entry per CDR3 protein, called by TCRdb with MiXCR from the 5' RACE reads. The sample holds about 76,000 distinct CDR3 sequences, 11% seen once. Sequencing was done on a sample of whole blood. These receptors all come from an adult who was a healthcare worker with PCR-confirmed SARS-CoV-2 infection or an uninfected control (not recorded which).

The J gene is TRBJ2-7, the V gene TRBV4-3; TRBD2 matches 12 bases. Germline trimming cut 0 bases from V and 4 bases from J; bases unmatched to any gene: 4. This CDR3 is 16 amino acids long. Looked up from germline, CDR1 is LGHNA and CDR2 is YSLEER. Written as DNA, the CDR3 is TGCGCCAGCAGCCAAGATTCCGGGACTAGCGGGTACGAGCAGTACTTC. Translating it yields CASSQDSGTSGYEQYF.

On this clonotype: This may come from a read error, since a much larger clone is one base off. J is TRBJ1-1 and V is TRBV7-9; D gene uncertain. CDR3 length: 11 amino acids. Germline assignment: CDR1 SEHNR and CDR2 FQNEAQ (reference sequence). Here the CDR3 reads CARSSDIEAFF. For the CDR3, the DNA is TGTGCCAGAAGCTCCGACATAGAAGCTTTCTTT.

The table lists this clonotype with many counts. The V gene is TRBV12-3 or TRBV12-4, the J gene TRBJ2-3; tentatively, D is TRBD1 (5 bases). The V and J ends lost 3 bases and 5 bases respectively, with 9 bases between them. The CDR3 runs 13 residues. CDR3 DNA: TGTGCCAGCAGTTTCCCAGGGATAGATACGCAGTATTTT. Protein sequence: CASSFPGIDTQYF.

This clonotype showed up just a few times. This chain joins TRBV30 and TRBJ1-2; D not certain. V shed 3 bases and J shed 6 bases, with 14 bases lying between them. The germline gives CDR1 GTSNPN, CDR2 SVGIG (reference sequence). This CDR3 contains 13 residues. The CDR3 nucleotides are TGTGCCTGGAGCACCCCGCCGCTCAATGGCTACACCTTC. This sequence encodes CAWSTPPLNGYTF.

This clonotype was picked up a small number of times. The chain uses TRBV4-2 and TRBJ1-5; the D is unclear. This CDR3 spans 13 amino acids. Germline CDR1 is LGHNA and CDR2 is YNFKEQ. V was clipped by 0 bases and J by 1 base, with 1 base between them. CDR3 sequence reads: CASSQESNQPQHF. In DNA form, the CDR3 reads TGTGCCAGCAGCCAAGAGAGCAATCAGCCCCAGCATTTT.

This clonotype was seen ten or more times. J is TRBJ2-7 and V is TRBV27; weak D call: TRBD2 (7 bases). CDR3 size: 15 residues. The V end lost 2 bases, the J end lost 3 bases, and 14 bases lay between the germline ends. Germline CDR1 reads MNHEY; CDR2 reads SMNVEV (reference sequence). CDR3 in amino acids: CASSLKGGGIYEQYF. DNA for the CDR3: TGTGCCAGCAGTTTAAAGGGCGGGGGCATCTACGAGCAGTACTTC.

This clonotype was detected ten times or more. The chain is built from TRBV5-5 and TRBJ2-3; D is possibly TRBD1 (5 bases). Germline loops: CDR1 SGHKS, CDR2 YYEKEE (reference sequence). V was cut by 1 base and J by 4 bases, with 13 bases left in between. This CDR3 has 15 residues. The CDR3 spells CASSLYSGIADTQYF. CDR3 nucleotide sequence: TGTGCCAGCAGCTTGTATTCAGGGATAGCAGATACGCAGTATTTT.

In its sample, this clonotype was seen many times. The chain couples TRBV4-1 to TRBJ2-7; no clear D gene. The V end was cut by 1 base, the J end by 2 bases, with 12 bases between. This CDR3 is 15 amino acids long. Germline values: CDR1 MGHRA, CDR2 YSYEKL. Here the CDR3 DNA reads TGCGCCAGCAGCCAAGGATTAGCCCAAACCTACGAGCAGTACTTC. Its protein product is CASSQGLAQTYEQYF.

The chain employs TRBV3-1 and TRBJ1-1; D gene ambiguous. The CDR3 covers 14 residues. CDR1 is LGHDT, CDR2 YNNKEL, per germline (reference sequence). V lost 0 bases, J lost 4 bases, and 9 bases lay in between. This CDR3 reads CASSQEATFTEAFF. Written as DNA, the CDR3 is TGTGCCAGCAGCCAAGAGGCCACCTTCACTGAAGCTTTCTTT.

The genes are TRBV2 and TRBJ2-1, with no clear D. V was trimmed by 7 bases and J by 7 bases, leaving 8 bases between them. In germline, CDR1 is SNHLY, CDR2 FYNNEI. CDR3 length: 11 residues. The CDR3 spells CASTQNNEQFF. The CDR3, as DNA: TGTGCCAGCACCCAGAATAATGAGCAGTTCTTC.

This sequence joins TRBV5-4 and TRBJ1-4; 8 nucleotides align to TRBD1. V lost 4 bases and J lost 3; bases outside the gene matches: 5. The CDR3 length is 15 residues. Germline V gene lookup returns CDR1 SGHNT and CDR2 YYREEE (reference sequence). The CDR3 spells CASSLGQGANEKLFF. CDR3 bases: TGTGCCAGCAGCCTAGGACAGGGAGCTAATGAAAAACTGTTTTTT.

This clonotype appeared many times. The genes are TRBV11-2 and TRBJ2-3; 13 nucleotides line up with TRBD2. The J segment lost 0 bases and the V segment lost 3 bases, leaving 6 bases of the junction unmatched. Germline lookup yields CDR1 SGHAT and CDR2 FQNNGV. The CDR3 runs to 18 residues. The chain's CDR3 is CASSLGLAGLLSTDTQYF. The DNA of the CDR3 is TGTGCCAGCAGCTTGGGACTAGCGGGGTTACTAAGCACAGATACGCAGTATTTT.

This clonotype was detected ten times or more. The chain joins TRBV5-4 to TRBJ2-7; maybe TRBD1 (6 bases). Germline V gives CDR1 SGHNT, CDR2 YYREEE (reference sequence). This CDR3 comprises 14 residues. V dropped 1 base and J dropped 1 base, with 9 bases sitting between them. For the CDR3, the DNA is TGTGCCAGCAGCTTGAGGCAGGGGTCCTACGAGCAGTACTTC. It yields the protein CASSLRQGSYEQYF.

Many counts were recorded for this clonotype. The chain has TRBV10-3 and TRBJ1-5; a possible D gene is TRBD1 (6 bases). In germline, CDR1 is ENHRY, CDR2 SYGVKD. This CDR3 has 14 residues. V shed 6 bases and J shed 3 bases, with 12 bases lying between them. CDR3 nucleotide sequence: TGTGCCATCAGCCTACAGGGTAACAATCAGCCCCAGCATTTT. This gives the protein CAISLQGNNQPQHF.

This clonotype was detected many times. J is TRBJ2-7 and V is TRBV7-9, with 7 bases aligning to TRBD2. J lost 3 bases, V lost 4 bases, and 12 bases had no gene match. CDR3 size: 16 residues. The germline V gene has CDR1 SEHNR and CDR2 FQNEAQ (reference sequence). The CDR3 nucleotides read TGTGCCAGCAGCTCCCCCTTCGAACGGGGGGACTACGAGCAGTACTTC. As protein: CASSSPFERGDYEQYF. Using reference TRBV7-9 and TRBJ2-7 for the parts outside the CDR3, the full variable domain is DTGVSQNPRHKITKRGQNVTFRCDPISEHNRLYWYRQTLGQGPEFLTYFQNEAQLEKSRLLSDRFSAERPKGSFSTLEIQRTEQGDSAMYLCASSSPFERGDYEQYFGPGTRLTVT.

This clonotype occurred a few times. The genes are TRBV7-9 and TRBJ2-5, with D uncertain. The CDR3 has 14 residues. V was cut by 5 bases and J by 0 bases, with 10 bases left in between. Germline loops: CDR1 SEHNR, CDR2 FQNEAQ (reference sequence). This CDR3 is CASSASSNQETQYF. CDR3 nucleotide sequence: TGTGCCAGCAGCGCCAGCAGCAACCAAGAGACCCAGTACTTC.

This rearrangement joins TRBV30 to TRBJ1-3; the D gene is possibly TRBD1 (5 bases). V was shortened by 3 bases and J by 2 bases, with 14 bases between the two germline ends. This CDR3 spans 15 amino acids. In germline, CDR1 is GTSNPN, CDR2 SVGIG (reference sequence). The CDR3 reads CAWRLEGAPGNTIYF. The CDR3, as DNA: TGTGCCTGGAGACTCGAAGGGGCTCCTGGAAACACCATATATTTT.

V is TRBV5-1 and J is TRBJ2-3; TRBD1 matches at 10 bases. V shed 0 bases and J 6 bases; nucleotides not matched to a gene: 4. CDR3 length: 15 amino acids. The V gene's germline CDR1 is SGHRS and CDR2 YFSETQ. CDR3 DNA sequence: TGCGCCAGCAGCTTGGAGACAGGGGGCGCGGATACGCAGTATTTT. Translation gives CASSLETGGADTQYF.

The chain carries TRBV21-1 and TRBJ2-5; no check of the table's D call, TRBD1, against the DNA was made. TRBV21-1 is assigned pseudogene status. This CDR3 comprises 17 residues. The CDR3 protein is CASSPRPRGLEMETQYF. The DNA of the CDR3 is TGTGCCAGCAGTCCTCGGCCCAGGGGCCTAGAGATGGAGACCCAGTACTTC.

The CDR3 nucleotides are TGTACCAGCAGCTTGATAGCGCTTGGTAGCTCCTACAATGAGCAGTTCTTC. Residues: CTSSLIALGSSYNEQFF. The V call is TRBV7-2, the J call TRBJ2-1; D might be TRBD2 (5 bases). Trimming stripped 3 bases from V and 0 bases from J, with 15 bases between. The CDR3 has 17 residues. Per the germline V gene, CDR1 is SGHTA and CDR2 is FQGNSA.

The V gene is TRBV4-3, the J gene TRBJ2-3; the D call may be TRBD1 or TRBD2 (5 bases each). The V and J ends lost 1 base and 4 bases respectively, with 9 bases between them. Germline CDR1 and CDR2: LGHNA and YSLEER. The CDR3 totals 14 residues. CDR3 residues: CASSQVRDADTQYF. The CDR3 nucleotides read TGCGCCAGCAGCCAAGTTCGGGACGCAGATACGCAGTATTTT.

This clonotype appeared many times. The CDR3 DNA is TGTGCCAGCAGCTCCGGACAGGGAGACTACAATGAGCAGTTCTTC. Encoded protein: CASSSGQGDYNEQFF. V and J are TRBV11-3 and TRBJ2-1, with TRBD1 matching 8 bases. V was pared by 4 bases and J by 3 bases, with 5 bases of the junction left unmatched. The germline V gene has CDR1 SGHNT and CDR2 YENEEA. This CDR3 region has 15 residues.

As regards this clonotype: A much larger clone sits a single nucleotide away, making a read error possible. This sequence joins TRBV3-1 and TRBJ2-3, with 9 nucleotides matching TRBD2. The germline V gene encodes CDR1 LGHDT and CDR2 YNNKEL (reference sequence). CDR3 length equals 17 residues. The V segment lost 8 bases and the J segment 2 bases; nucleotides outside the gene matches: 14. The CDR3 reads CASSTTPAGGPTDTQYF. CDR3 sequence (DNA): TGTGCCAGCTCCACGACCCCAGCGGGGGGCCCCACAGATACGCAGTATTTT.

The genes are TRBV5-6 and TRBJ2-7; 14 bases are a match to TRBD2. With 4 bases clipped from V and 6 bases from J, the junction kept 9 bases outside the gene matches. This CDR3 comprises 16 residues. CDR1 and CDR2 (germline): SGHDT, YYEEEE. The CDR3: CASSNLPGLAGAEQYF. CDR3 coding DNA: TGTGCCAGCAGCAACTTACCGGGACTAGCGGGGGCCGAGCAGTACTTC.

The chain combines TRBV5-1 with TRBJ1-1, with TRBD1 matching 7 bases. Germline V CDR1 and CDR2: SGHRS, YFSETQ. With V trimmed by 7 bases and J by 5 bases, 11 bases remained unmatched. This CDR3 comprises 14 residues. CDR3 in DNA: TGCGCCAGCCGGATTCGGACAGGAGGGACTGAAGCTTTCTTT. Translated, it gives CASRIRTGGTEAFF. Based on the CDR3 plus reference TRBV5-1 and TRBJ1-1, the full variable domain is KAGVTQTPRYLIKTRGQQVTLSCSPISGHRSVSWYQQTPGQGLQFLFEYFSETQRNKGNFPGRFSGRQFSNSRSEMNVSTLELGDSALYLCASRIRTGGTEAFFGQGTRLTVV.

CDR3 residues: CASSSYLVNTEAFF. The CDR3 DNA reads TGTGCCAGCAGCTCCTATCTAGTGAACACTGAAGCTTTCTTT. The chain recombines TRBV3-1 with TRBJ1-1; D unclear. CDR1 LGHDT and CDR2 YNNKEL come from the germline V gene (reference sequence). V was shortened by 5 bases and J by 0 bases, with 10 bases between the two germline ends. The CDR3 has 14 amino acids.

The table lists this clonotype with a few counts. For the CDR3, the DNA is TGTGCCATCAGTGATGTGGCTAGCATAGAGACCCAGTACTTC. Its protein product is CAISDVASIETQYF. This chain links TRBV10-3 with TRBJ2-5; D is perhaps TRBD2 (5 bases). Trimming removed 3 bases from V and 4 bases from J, with 12 bases in between. Germline CDR1 is ENHRY and CDR2 is SYGVKD. This CDR3 region has 14 residues.